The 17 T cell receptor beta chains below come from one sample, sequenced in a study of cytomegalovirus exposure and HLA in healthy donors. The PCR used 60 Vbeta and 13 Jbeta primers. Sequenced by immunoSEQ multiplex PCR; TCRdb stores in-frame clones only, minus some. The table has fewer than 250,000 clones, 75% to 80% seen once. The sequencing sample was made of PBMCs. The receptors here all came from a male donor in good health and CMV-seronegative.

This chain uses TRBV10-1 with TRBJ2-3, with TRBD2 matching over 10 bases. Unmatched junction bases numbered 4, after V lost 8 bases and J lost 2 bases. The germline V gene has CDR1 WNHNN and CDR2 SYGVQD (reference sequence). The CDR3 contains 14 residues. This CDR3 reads CASRGLADTDTQYF. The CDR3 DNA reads TGCGCCAGCCGAGGACTAGCGGACACAGATACGCAGTATTTT.

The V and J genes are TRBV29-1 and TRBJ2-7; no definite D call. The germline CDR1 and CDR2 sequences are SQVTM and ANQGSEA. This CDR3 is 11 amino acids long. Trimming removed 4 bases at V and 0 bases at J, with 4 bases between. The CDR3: CSVVFSYEQYF. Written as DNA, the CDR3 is TGCAGCGTTGTCTTCTCCTACGAGCAGTACTTC.

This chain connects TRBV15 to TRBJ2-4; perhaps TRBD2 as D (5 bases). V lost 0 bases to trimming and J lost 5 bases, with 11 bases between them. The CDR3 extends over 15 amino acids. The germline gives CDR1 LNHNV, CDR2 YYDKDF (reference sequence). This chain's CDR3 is CATSRDLEGENIQYF. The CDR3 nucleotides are TGTGCCACCAGCAGAGACCTAGAGGGAGAAAACATTCAGTACTTC.

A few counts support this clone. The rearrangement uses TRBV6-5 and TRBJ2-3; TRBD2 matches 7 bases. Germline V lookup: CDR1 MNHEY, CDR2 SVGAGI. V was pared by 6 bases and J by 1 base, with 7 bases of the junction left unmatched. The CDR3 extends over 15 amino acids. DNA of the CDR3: TGTGCCAGCAGCTACCCCAGCGGGGGCACAGATACGCAGTATTTT. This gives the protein CASSYPSGGTDTQYF.

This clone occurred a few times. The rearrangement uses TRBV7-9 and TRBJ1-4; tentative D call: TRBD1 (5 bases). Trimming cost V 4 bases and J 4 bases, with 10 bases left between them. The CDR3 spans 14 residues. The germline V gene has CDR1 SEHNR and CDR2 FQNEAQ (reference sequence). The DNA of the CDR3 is TGTGCCAGCAGCTCAGGGTGGGATAATGAAAAACTGTTTTTT. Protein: CASSSGWDNEKLFF.

The CDR3 region is CASSRTGENTGELFF. CDR3 DNA: TGTGCCAGCAGCCGTACAGGGGAGAACACCGGGGAGCTGTTTTTT. This chain uses TRBV6-5 with TRBJ2-2; TRBD1 agrees at 7 bases. V was clipped by 6 bases and J by 1 base; unmatched bases: 5. Germline CDR1 and CDR2: MNHEY and SVGAGI. This CDR3 is built from 15 residues.

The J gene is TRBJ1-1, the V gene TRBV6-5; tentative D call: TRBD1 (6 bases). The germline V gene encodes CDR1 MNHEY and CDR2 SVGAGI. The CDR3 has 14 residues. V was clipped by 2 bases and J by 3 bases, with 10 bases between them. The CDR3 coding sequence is TGTGCCAGCAGTTACAGGGAGGGGGACACTGAAGCTTTCTTT. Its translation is CASSYREGDTEAFF.

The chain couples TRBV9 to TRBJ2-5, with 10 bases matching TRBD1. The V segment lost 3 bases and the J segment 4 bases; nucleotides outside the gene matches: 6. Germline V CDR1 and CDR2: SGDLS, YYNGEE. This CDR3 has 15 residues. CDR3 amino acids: CASSAAGTGVETQYF. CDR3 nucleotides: TGTGCCAGCAGCGCCGCCGGGACAGGGGTAGAGACCCAGTACTTC.

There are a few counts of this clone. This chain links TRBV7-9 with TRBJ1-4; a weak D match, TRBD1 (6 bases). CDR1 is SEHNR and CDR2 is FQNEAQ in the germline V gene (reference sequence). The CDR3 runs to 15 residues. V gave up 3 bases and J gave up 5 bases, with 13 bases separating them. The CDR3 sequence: CASSFFRTENEKLFF. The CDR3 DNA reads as TGTGCCAGCAGCTTTTTCCGGACAGAAAATGAAAAACTGTTTTTT. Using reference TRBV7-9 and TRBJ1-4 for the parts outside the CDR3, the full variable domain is DTGVSQNPRHKITKRGQNVTFRCDPISEHNRLYWYRQTLGQGPEFLTYFQNEAQLEKSRLLSDRFSAERPKGSFSTLEIQRTEQGDSAMYLCASSFFRTENEKLFFGSGTQLSVL.

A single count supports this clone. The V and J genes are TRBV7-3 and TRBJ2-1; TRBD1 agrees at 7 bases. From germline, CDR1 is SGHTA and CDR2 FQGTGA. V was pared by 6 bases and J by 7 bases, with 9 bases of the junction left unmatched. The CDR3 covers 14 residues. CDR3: CASSLTGSRNEQFF. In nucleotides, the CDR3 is TGTGCCAGCAGTTTGACAGGGTCGAGAAATGAGCAGTTCTTC. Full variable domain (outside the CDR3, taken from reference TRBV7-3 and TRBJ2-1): GAGVSQTPSNKVTEKGKYVELRCDPISGHTALYWYRQSLGQGPEFLIYFQGTGAADDSGLPNDRFFAVRPEGSVSTLKIQRTERGDSAVYLCASSLTGSRNEQFFGPGTRLTVL.

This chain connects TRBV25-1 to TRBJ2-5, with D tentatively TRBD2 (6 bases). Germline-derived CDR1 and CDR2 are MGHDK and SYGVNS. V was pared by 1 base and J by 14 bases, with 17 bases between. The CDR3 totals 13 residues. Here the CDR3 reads CASSESRGTLPYF. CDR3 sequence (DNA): TGTGCCAGCAGTGAATCGAGAGGGACTCTCCCATACTTC.

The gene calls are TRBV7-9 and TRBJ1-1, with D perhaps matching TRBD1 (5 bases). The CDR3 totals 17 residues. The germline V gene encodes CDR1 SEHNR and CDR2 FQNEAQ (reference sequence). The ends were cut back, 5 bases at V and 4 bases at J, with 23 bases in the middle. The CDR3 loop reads CASSATFTGTRGTEAFF. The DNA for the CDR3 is TGTGCCAGCAGCGCTACTTTTACCGGGACTCGGGGCACTGAAGCTTTCTTT.

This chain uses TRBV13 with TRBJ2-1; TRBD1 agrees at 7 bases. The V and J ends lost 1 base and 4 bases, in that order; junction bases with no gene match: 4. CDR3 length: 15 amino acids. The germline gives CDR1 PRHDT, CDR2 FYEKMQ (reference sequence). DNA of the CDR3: TGTGCCAGCAGCTTAGAGGGACAGATTTACAATGAGCAGTTCTTC. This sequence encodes CASSLEGQIYNEQFF.

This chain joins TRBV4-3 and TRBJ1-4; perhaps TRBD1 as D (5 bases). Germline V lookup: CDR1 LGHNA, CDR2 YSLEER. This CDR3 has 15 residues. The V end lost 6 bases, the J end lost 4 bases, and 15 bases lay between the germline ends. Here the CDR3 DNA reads TGCGCCAGCAGAAATAGACAGTCCCTTAATGAAAAACTGTTTTTT. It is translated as CASRNRQSLNEKLFF.

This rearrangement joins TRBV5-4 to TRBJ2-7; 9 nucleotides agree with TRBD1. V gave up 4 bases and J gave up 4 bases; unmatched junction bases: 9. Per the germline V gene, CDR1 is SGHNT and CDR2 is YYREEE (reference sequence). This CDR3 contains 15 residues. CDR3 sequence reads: CASSGGGTGLYEQYF. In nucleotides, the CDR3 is TGTGCCAGCAGCGGAGGGGGGACAGGGCTGTACGAGCAGTACTTC.

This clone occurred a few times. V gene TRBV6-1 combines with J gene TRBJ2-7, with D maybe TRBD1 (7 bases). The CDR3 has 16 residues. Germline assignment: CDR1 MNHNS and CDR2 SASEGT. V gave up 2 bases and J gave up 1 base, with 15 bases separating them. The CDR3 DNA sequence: TGTGCCAGCAGTGAACAGGGGGAGGACGGTTCCTACGAGCAGTACTTC. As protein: CASSEQGEDGSYEQYF.

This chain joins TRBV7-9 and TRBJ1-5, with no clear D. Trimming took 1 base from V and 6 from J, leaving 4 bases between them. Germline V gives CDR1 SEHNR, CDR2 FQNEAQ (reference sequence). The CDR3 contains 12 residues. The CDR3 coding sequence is TGTGCCAGCAGCTTAGACGGTCAGCCCCAGCATTTT. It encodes CASSLDGQPQHF.